This T cell receptor beta chain was sequenced for a study of beta chain features in type 1 diabetes (dated by TCRdb to between 2018 and 2020). Concerning the study at large: Mean age, gender distribution, total cell number and subset yield did not differ between patients and healthy donors. A total of some 110 million sorted cells were examined across all samples, and a strong correlation was observed between cell number per subset and RNA yield. The study compared the TCRB repertoires of sorted circulating CD4+ T cell subsets in recently diagnosed type 1 diabetes patients with those in matched healthy donors. Regulatory and stem cell-like memory subsets were isolated from only 8 patients and about eight healthy donors, whereas naive and central memory subsets came from all 28 donors.

Overall study results and their limits: Because the HLA sub-analyses included only small numbers of individuals, any influence of HLA type on TCRB rearrangement was left unresolved. Naive, central memory and regulatory TCRB repertoires appeared to be more similar among patients than among healthy donors. Type 1 diabetes patients showed a moderate but significant shortening of TCRB CDR3 length in all four CD4+ subsets. Because cDNA was sequenced instead of genomic DNA, activated cells with high expression could be over-represented, although the groups did not differ in activation or CD3 levels. Fewer insertions and more nucleotide deletions at VDJ recombination sites were observed in patients with type 1 diabetes, implying thymic rearrangement abnormalities. Shorter templates might have been favored by PCR, but patient and control samples were amplified and corrected together, so both groups would have been affected equally by any skew.

As to this clone: Its antigen specificity is not known. Base-call qualities are not available, and no considerably larger clone is one nucleotide away.

The entire amount of isolated RNA was reverse transcribed using the High Capacity cDNA Reverse Transcription Kit, so the sequenced TCRB transcripts were expressed ones. Deep immunoSEQ sequencing was applied to naive, central memory and regulatory T cell samples, giving an average of about 3.7 million total reads per sample. Sorted cells were lysed in RLT buffer and RNA was extracted with DNase-treated RNeasy Micro or Mini kits, depending on cell number. To prevent cross-contamination, each cell subset was processed individually, whereas patient and healthy donor samples were processed jointly. The immunoSEQ multiplex PCR was used to amplify TCRB sequences from cDNA, yielding 87-bp fragments that span the CDR3 region. The amplicons were sequenced using the Illumina HiSeq platform. The source study handled its data this way. Synthetic template baselines were used to correct PCR bias computationally, reads within Hamming distance 2 were collapsed, and singletons that could not be merged were discarded. By aligning reads against IMGT, V, D and J genes, CDR3 length, and insertions or deletions at six rearrangement sites were assigned. Clonotype counts were normalized to sorted cell number within each subset before computing true diversity and Gini coefficients with the tcR R package. The overlap coefficient, calculated on TCRB nucleotide sequences, was used to measure repertoire sharing. As a proxy for the pre-selection repertoire, out-of-frame TCRB sequences from naive cells were analyzed. In its TCRdb copy, this immuneACCESS table keeps in-frame sequences only and misses some clones. Where compared with another copy, unresolved V genes explain less than half of these, and the others have no known cause. V and J calls and clone size are copied from that table; D and trimming were computed from the DNA. The sample includes over 500,000 clones, with about 16% observed a single time. 0.07% to 0.095% of the sample goes to the ten largest clones.

V and J are trimmed by 4 bases and 5 bases, and the gene matches miss 12 bases of the junction. CDR3 length: 16 amino acids, cysteine to phenylalanine. The entry retains the CDR3 DNA only, 48 bases that are in frame from base 1. Reading the germline V gene (reference sequence) gives CDR1 SGHAT and CDR2 FQDESV. A single peripheral blood draw of about 120 mL on average was collected from each donor into heparinised tubes. A BD FACSAria II was used to sort naive, central memory, regulatory and stem cell-like memory CD4+ T cells with a panel that included CD45RO, CCR7, CD25, CD127, CD95 and CD27. A purity above 95% was achieved for all sorted populations. PBMCs were isolated right away by Lymphoprep density gradient centrifugation and were stained directly, without culture. So that batch effects would be minimized, each experiment stained and sorted samples in pairs, pairing one healthy donor with one patient.

This receptor chain uses TRBV11-1 and TRBJ2-5, and 8 junction bases match TRBD1. Sequenced input: naive CD4+ T cells from blood. What this sample's cell subset or site label stands for: true naive CD4+ T cells. The source of this sequence is a man aged 18 to 30 in good health. Here the CDR3 is given as CASSSYGRGLWETQYF. The nucleotide sequence reads TGTGCCAGCAGCTCTTACGGCAGGGGGCTGTGGGAGACCCAGTACTTC.